The present T cell receptor (beta chain) was sequenced within a study of monozygotic twins with inflammatory bowel disease. TCRdb re-called the 5' RACE reads and shows each CDR3 protein once, DNA omitted. The sample shows some 150,000 distinct CDR3 sequences, and 1% to 1.5% sits with its ten largest clones. The CDR3 covers 18 residues. Germline lookup yields CDR1 SGHTA and CDR2 FQGTGA. The chain uses TRBV7-3 and TRBJ2-3; the TCRdb D gene call, TRBD2, has no DNA to confirm it. This sequence originates from a human donor with ulcerative colitis or Crohn's disease, or a healthy co-twin of an affected twin (not recorded which). The source material was blood. The CDR3 region is CASSDPGTSGPRLDTQYF.